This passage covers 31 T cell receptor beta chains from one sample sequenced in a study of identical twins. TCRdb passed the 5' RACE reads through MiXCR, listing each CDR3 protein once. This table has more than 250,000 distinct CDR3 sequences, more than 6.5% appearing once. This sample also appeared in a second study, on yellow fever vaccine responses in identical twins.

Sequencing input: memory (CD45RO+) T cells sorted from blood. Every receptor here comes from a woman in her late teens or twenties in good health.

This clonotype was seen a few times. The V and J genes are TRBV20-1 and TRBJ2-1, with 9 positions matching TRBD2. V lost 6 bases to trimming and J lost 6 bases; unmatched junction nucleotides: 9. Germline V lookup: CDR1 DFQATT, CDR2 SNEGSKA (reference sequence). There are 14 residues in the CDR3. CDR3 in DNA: TGCAGTGCGCTTAGCGGGAGTAGTCCCAATGAGCAGTTCTTC. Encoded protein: CSALSGSSPNEQFF.

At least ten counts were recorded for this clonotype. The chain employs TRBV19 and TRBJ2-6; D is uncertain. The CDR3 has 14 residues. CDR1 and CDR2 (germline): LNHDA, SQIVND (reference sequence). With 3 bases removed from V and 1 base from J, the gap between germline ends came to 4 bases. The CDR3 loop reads CASSMGSGANVLTF. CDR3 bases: TGTGCCAGTAGTATGGGGTCTGGGGCCAACGTCCTGACTTTC.

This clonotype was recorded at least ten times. The CDR3 spells CASSDRPDRPDRIEKLFF. The CDR3, as DNA: TGTGCCAGCAGTGACAGACCGGACAGACCCGATCGAATTGAAAAACTGTTTTTT. The genes are TRBV25-1 and TRBJ1-4, with a possible D match to TRBD1 (6 bases). Germline V gene data show CDR1 as MGHDK and CDR2 as SYGVNS. The CDR3 spans 18 residues. Deletions cut 3 bases from V and 7 bases from J, with 24 bases between. The full variable domain, in which reference TRBV25-1 and TRBJ1-4 provide the parts outside the CDR3, is EADIYQTPRYLVIGTGKKITLECSQTMGHDKMYWYQQDPGMELHLIHYSYGVNSTEKGDLSSESTVSRIRTEHFPLTLESARPSHTSQYLCASSDRPDRPDRIEKLFFGSGTQLSVL.

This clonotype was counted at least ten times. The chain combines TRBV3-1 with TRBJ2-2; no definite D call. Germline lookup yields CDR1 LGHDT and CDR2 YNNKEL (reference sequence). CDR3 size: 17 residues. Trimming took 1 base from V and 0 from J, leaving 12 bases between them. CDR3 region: CASSQGDWSANTGELFF. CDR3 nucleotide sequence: TGTGCCAGCAGCCAAGGCGATTGGTCAGCGAACACCGGGGAGCTGTTTTTT. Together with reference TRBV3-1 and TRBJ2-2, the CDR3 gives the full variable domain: DTAVSQTPKYLVTQMGNDKSIKCEQNLGHDTMYWYKQDSKKFLKIMFSYNNKELIINETVPNRFSPKSPDKAHLNLHINSLELGDSAVYFCASSQGDWSANTGELFFGEGSRLTVL.

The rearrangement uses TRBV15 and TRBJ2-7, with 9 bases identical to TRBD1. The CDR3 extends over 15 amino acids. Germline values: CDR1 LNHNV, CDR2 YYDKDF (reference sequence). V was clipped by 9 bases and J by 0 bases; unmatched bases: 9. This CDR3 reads CATSPGDRVSYEQYF. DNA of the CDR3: TGTGCCACATCGCCGGGGGACAGGGTCTCCTACGAGCAGTACTTC.

The CDR3 DNA reads as TGTGCCAGCAGCCAGGGACTAGCGGGGGGCGCAGAGACCCAGTACTTC. Encoded protein: CASSQGLAGGAETQYF. J is TRBJ2-5 and V is TRBV3-1; TRBD2 agrees at 15 bases. The CDR3 totals 16 residues. The J segment lost 4 bases and the V segment lost 3 bases, leaving 3 bases of the junction unmatched. Germline CDR1 and CDR2: LGHDT and YNNKEL (reference sequence).

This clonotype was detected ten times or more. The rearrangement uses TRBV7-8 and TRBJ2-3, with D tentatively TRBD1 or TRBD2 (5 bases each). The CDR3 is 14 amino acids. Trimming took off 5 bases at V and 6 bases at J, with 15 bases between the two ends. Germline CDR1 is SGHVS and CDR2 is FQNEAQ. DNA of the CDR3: TGTGCCAGCAGCCGTCAGAGGGGTGGGGATACGCAGTATTTT. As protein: CASSRQRGGDTQYF. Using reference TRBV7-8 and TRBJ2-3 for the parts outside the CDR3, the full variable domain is GAGVSQSPRYKVAKRGQDVALRCDPISGHVSLFWYQQALGQGPEFLTYFQNEAQLDKSGLPSDRFFAERPEGSVSTLKIQRTQQEDSAVYLCASSRQRGGDTQYFGPGTRLTVL.

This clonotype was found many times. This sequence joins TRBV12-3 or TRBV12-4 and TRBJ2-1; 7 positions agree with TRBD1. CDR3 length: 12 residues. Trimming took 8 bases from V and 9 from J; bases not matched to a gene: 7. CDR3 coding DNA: TGTGCCAGCGGCACCAGGGACAGTGAGCAGTTCTTC. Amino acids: CASGTRDSEQFF.

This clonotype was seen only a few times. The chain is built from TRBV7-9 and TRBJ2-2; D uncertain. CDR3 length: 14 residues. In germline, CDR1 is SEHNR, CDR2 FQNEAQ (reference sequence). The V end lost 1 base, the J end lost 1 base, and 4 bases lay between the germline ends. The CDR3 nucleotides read TGTGCCAGCAGCTTAGACCGGAACACCGGGGAGCTGTTTTTT. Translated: CASSLDRNTGELFF.

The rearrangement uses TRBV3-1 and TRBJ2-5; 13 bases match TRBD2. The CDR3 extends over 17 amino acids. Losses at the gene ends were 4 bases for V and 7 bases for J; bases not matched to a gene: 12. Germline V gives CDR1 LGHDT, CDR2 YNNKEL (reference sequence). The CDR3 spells CASSPAGLAGRSTTQYF. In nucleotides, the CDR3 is TGTGCCAGCAGCCCCGCGGGACTAGCGGGGCGATCTACGACCCAGTACTTC.

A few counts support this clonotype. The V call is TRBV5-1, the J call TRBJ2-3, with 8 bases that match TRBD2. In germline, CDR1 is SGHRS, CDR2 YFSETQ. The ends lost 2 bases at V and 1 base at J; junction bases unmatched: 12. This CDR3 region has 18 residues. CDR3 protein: CASSFSPPGTRGTDTQYF. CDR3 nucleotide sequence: TGCGCCAGCAGCTTCAGCCCCCCGGGGACTAGAGGCACAGATACGCAGTATTTT.

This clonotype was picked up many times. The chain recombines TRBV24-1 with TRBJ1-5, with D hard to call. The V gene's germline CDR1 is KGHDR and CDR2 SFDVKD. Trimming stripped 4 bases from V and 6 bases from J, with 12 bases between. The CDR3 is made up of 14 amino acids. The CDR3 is CATSETARSQPQHF. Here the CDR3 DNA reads TGTGCCACCAGTGAAACGGCACGTAGTCAGCCCCAGCATTTT.

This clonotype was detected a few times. CDR3 sequence (DNA): TGCAGTGCTAGAGATTTTTACGCAGACAATGAGCAGTTCTTC. Translated, it gives CSARDFYADNEQFF. The chain combines TRBV20-1 with TRBJ2-1; D remains unclear. The CDR3 is made up of 14 amino acids. Trimming cost V 0 bases and J 5 bases, with 11 bases left between them. Germline V gene data show CDR1 as DFQATT and CDR2 as SNEGSKA (reference sequence).

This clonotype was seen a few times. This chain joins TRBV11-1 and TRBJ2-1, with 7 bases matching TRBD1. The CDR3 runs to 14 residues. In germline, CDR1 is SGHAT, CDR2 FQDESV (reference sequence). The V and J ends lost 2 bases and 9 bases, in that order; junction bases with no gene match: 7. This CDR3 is CASSLTGDNGEQFF. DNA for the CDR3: TGTGCCAGCAGCTTAACAGGGGATAATGGTGAGCAGTTCTTC.

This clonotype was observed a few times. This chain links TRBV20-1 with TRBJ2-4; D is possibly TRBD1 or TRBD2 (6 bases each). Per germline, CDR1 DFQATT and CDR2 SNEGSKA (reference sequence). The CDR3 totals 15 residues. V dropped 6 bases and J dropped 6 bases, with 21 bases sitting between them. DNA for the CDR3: TGCAGTGCCGCGGGGTTAGAAAACAGGGTAAACATTCAGTACTTC. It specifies CSAAGLENRVNIQYF.

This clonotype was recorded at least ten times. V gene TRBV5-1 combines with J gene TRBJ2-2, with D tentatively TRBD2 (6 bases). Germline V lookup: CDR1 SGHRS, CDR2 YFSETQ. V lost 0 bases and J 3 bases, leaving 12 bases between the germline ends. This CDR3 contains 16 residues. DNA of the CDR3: TGCGCCAGCAGCTTGGGCAACGGGGGATACACCGGGGAGCTGTTTTTT. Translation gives CASSLGNGGYTGELFF.

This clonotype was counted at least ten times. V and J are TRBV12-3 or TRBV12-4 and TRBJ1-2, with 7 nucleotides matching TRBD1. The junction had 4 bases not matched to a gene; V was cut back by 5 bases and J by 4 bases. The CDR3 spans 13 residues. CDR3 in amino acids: CASSQQGFYGYTF. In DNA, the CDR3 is TGTGCCAGCAGTCAACAGGGGTTCTATGGCTACACCTTC.

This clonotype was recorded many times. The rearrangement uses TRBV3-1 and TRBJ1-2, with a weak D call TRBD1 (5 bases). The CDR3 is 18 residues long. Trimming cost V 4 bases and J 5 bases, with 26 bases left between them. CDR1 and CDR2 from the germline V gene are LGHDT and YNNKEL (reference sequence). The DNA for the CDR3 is TGTGCCAGCAGCCTAAACCGGGACTACAACCACCCCAGTTATGGCTACACCTTC. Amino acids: CASSLNRDYNHPSYGYTF.

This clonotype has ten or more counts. The CDR3 coding sequence is TGTGCCAGCAGCCTAGGGGAGATGAACACCGGGGAGCTGTTTTTT. Its translation is CASSLGEMNTGELFF. The chain has TRBV12-3 or TRBV12-4 and TRBJ2-2, with D tentatively TRBD1 or TRBD2 (5 bases each). The CDR3 covers 15 residues. Trimming took off 6 bases at V and 1 base at J, with 12 bases between the two ends.

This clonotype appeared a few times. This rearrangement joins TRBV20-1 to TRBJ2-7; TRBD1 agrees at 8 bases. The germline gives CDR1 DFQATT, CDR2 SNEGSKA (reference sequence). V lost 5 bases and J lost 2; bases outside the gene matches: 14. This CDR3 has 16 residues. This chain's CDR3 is CSAVKDRAGNTYEQYV. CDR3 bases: TGCAGTGCTGTAAAGGACAGGGCCGGGAATACCTACGAGCAGTACGTC.

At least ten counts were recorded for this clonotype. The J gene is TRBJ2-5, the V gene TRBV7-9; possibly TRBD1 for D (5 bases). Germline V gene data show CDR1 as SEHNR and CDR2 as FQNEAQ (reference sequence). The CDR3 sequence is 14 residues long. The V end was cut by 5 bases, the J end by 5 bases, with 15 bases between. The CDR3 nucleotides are TGTGCCAGCAGCACCCAGACAGCTTGGGAGACCCAGTACTTC. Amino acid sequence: CASSTQTAWETQYF.

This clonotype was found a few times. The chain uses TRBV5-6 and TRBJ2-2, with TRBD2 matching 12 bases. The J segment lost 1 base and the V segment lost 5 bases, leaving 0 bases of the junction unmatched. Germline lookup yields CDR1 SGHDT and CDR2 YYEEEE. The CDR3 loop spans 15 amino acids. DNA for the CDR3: TGTGCCAGCAGGGGACTAGCGGGGAACACCGGGGAGCTGTTTTTT. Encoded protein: CASRGLAGNTGELFF.

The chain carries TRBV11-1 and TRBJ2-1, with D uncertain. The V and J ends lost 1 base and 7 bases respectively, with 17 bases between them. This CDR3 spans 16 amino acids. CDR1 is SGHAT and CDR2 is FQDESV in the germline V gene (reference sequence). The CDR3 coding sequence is TGTGCCAGCAGCTTAGTATATTATTGGAGTCAGAATGAGCAGTTCTTC. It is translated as CASSLVYYWSQNEQFF.

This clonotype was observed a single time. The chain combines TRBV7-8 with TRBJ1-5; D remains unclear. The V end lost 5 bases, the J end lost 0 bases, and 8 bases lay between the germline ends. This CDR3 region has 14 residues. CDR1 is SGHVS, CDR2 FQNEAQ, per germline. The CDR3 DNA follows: TGTGCCAGCAGCCCAAGACTTAGCAATCAGCCCCAGCATTTT. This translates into CASSPRLSNQPQHF. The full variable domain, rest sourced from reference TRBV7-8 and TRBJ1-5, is GAGVSQSPRYKVAKRGQDVALRCDPISGHVSLFWYQQALGQGPEFLTYFQNEAQLDKSGLPSDRFFAERPEGSVSTLKIQRTQQEDSAVYLCASSPRLSNQPQHFGDGTRLSIL.

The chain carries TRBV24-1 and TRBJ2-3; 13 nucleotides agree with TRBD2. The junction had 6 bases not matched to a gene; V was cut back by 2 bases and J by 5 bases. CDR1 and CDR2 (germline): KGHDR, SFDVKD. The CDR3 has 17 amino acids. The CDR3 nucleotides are TGTGCCACCAGTGATTCGGGAGGGACTAGCGGGAAAGATACGCAGTATTTT. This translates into CATSDSGGTSGKDTQYF.

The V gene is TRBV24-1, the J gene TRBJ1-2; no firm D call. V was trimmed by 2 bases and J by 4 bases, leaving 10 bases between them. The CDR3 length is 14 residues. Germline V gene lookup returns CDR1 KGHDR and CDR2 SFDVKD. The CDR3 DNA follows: TGTGCCACCAGTGATTCGGCAGATATCTATGGCTACACCTTC. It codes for CATSDSADIYGYTF.

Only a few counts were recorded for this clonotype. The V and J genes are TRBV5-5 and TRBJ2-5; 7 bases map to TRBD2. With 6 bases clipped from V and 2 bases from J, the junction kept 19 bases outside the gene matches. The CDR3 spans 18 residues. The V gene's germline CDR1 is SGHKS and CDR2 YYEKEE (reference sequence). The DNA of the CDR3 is TGTGCCAGCAACAAACCAAGAGGAGGGCAGGGAGGGCAAGAGACCCAGTACTTC. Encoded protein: CASNKPRGGQGGQETQYF.

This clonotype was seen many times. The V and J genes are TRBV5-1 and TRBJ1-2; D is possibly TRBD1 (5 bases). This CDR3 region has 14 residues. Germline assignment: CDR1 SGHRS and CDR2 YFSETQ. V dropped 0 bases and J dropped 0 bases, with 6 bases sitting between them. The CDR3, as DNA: TGCGCCAGCAGCTTGGGACAGCCTAACTATGGCTACACCTTC. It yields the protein CASSLGQPNYGYTF.

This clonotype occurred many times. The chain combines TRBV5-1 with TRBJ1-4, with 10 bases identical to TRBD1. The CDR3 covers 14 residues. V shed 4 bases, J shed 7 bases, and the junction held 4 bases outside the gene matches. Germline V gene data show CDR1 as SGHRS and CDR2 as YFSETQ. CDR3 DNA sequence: TGCGCCAGCAGCCCGGACAGGGGGGGTGAAAAACTGTTTTTT. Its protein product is CASSPDRGGEKLFF. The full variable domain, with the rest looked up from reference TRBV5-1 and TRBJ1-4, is KAGVTQTPRYLIKTRGQQVTLSCSPISGHRSVSWYQQTPGQGLQFLFEYFSETQRNKGNFPGRFSGRQFSNSRSEMNVSTLELGDSALYLCASSPDRGGEKLFFGSGTQLSVL.

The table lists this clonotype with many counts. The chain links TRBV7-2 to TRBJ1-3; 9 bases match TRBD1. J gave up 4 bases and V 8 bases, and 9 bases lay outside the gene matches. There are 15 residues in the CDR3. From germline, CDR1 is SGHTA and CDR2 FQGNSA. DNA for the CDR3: TGTGCCAGCGGTTGGGGACAGGGAAGAGGAAACACCATATATTTT. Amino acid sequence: CASGWGQGRGNTIYF.

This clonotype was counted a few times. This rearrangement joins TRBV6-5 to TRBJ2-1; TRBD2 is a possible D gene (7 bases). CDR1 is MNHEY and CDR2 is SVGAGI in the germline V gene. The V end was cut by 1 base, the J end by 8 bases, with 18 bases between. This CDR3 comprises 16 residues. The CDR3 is CASSYWGAGVGDEQFF. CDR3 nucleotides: TGTGCCAGCAGTTACTGGGGGGCGGGAGTAGGGGATGAGCAGTTCTTC.